The entry that follows covers one T cell receptor (beta chain) sequence. Its antigen is undetermined. Profiled with immunoSEQ multiplex PCR; TCRdb holds only in-frame clones, not every one. Of 95,000 to 110,000 clones in the sample, 90% to 95% were seen once. These data belong to a study of T cell responses to AZD1222 COVID-19 vaccine. Points from the study as a whole: Nearly half of the spike-specific TCRs reportedly recognize variant regions that carry no mutations. After the peak T cell response, and only then, were repertoires sampled. Donors were mostly white British, more females; clonal diversity possibly underestimated.

Germline values: CDR1 MNHNY, CDR2 SVGAGI (reference sequence). Trimming removed 5 bases from V and 1 base from J, with 12 bases in between. This CDR3 has 15 residues. Sequencing was performed on peripheral blood, taken on day 0 of AZD1222 vaccination. The rearrangement joins TRBV6-6 to TRBJ1-5, with D hard to call. This clonotype was obtained from an adult in good health. CDR3 sequence reads: CASSIGDGSNQPQHF. The CDR3, as DNA: TGTGCCAGCAGTATCGGAGACGGCAGCAATCAGCCCCAGCATTTT.